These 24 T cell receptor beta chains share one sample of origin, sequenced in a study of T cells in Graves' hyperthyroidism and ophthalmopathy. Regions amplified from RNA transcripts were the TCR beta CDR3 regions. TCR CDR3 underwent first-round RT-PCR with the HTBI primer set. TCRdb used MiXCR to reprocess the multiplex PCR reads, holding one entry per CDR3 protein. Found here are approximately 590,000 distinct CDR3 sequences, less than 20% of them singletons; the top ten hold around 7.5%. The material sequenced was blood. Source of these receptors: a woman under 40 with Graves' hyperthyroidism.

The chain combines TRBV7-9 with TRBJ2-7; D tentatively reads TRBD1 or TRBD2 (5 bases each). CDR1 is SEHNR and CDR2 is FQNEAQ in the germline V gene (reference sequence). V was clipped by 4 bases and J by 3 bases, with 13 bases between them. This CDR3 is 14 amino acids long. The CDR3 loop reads CASSSGTRNYEQYF. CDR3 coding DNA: TGTGCCAGCAGCTCCGGGACCAGAAACTACGAGCAGTACTTC.

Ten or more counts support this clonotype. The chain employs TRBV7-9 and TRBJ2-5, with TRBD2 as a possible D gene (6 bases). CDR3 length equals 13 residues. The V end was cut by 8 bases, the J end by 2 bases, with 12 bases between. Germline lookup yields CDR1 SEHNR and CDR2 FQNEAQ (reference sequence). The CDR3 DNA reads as TGTGCCAGCGGGGAGGCACGTCAAGAGACCCAGTACTTC. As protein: CASGEARQETQYF.

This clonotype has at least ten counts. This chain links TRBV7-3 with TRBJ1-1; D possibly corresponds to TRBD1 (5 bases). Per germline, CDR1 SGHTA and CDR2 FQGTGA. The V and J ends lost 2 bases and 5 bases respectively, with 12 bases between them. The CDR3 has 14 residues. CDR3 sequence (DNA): TGTGCCAGCAGCTTACTTCCGGGGGTTACTGAAGCTTTCTTT. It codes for CASSLLPGVTEAFF. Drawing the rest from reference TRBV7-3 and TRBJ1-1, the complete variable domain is GAGVSQTPSNKVTEKGKYVELRCDPISGHTALYWYRQSLGQGPEFLIYFQGTGAADDSGLPNDRFFAVRPEGSVSTLKIQRTERGDSAVYLCASSLLPGVTEAFFGQGTRLTVV.

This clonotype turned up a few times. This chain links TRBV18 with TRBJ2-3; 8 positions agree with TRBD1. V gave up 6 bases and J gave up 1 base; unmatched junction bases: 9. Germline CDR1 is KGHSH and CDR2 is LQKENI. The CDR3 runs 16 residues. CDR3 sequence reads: CASSPTGADGTDTQYF. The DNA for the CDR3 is TGTGCCAGCTCTCCGACAGGGGCGGACGGCACAGATACGCAGTATTTT. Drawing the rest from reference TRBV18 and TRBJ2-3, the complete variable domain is NAGVMQNPRHLVRRRGQEARLRCSPMKGHSHVYWYRQLPEEGLKFMVYLQKENIIDESGMPKERFSAEFPKEGPSILRIQQVVRGDSAAYFCASSPTGADGTDTQYFGPGTRLTVL.

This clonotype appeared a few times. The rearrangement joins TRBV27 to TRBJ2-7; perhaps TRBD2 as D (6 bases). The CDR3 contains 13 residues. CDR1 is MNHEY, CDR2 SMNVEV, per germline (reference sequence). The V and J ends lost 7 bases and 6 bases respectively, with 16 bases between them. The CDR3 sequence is CASNAGTLSEQYF. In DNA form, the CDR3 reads TGTGCCAGCAATGCCGGGACTCTCTCCGAGCAGTACTTC.

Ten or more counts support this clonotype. The CDR3 DNA is TGTGCCAGCAGCAGCGTTGTGAACACTGAAGCTTTCTTT. Encoded protein: CASSSVVNTEAFF. The genes are TRBV7-8 and TRBJ1-1; D unresolved. Germline V gives CDR1 SGHVS, CDR2 FQNEAQ. Trimming pared 5 bases from V and 0 bases from J, leaving 7 bases between. This CDR3 is 13 amino acids long.

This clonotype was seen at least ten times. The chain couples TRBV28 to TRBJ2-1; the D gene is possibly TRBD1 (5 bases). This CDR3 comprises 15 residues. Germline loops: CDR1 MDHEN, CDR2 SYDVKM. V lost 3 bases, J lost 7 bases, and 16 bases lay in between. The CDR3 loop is CASSFGQGSVNEQFF. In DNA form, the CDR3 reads TGTGCCAGCAGTTTCGGGCAGGGTTCGGTGAATGAGCAGTTCTTC.

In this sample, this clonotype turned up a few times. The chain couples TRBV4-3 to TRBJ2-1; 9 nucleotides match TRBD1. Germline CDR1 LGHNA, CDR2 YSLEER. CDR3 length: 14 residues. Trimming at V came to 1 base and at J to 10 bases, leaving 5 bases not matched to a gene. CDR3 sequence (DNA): TGCGCCAGCAGCCAAGGGGACAGGGATGGGGAGCAGTTCTTC. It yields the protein CASSQGDRDGEQFF.

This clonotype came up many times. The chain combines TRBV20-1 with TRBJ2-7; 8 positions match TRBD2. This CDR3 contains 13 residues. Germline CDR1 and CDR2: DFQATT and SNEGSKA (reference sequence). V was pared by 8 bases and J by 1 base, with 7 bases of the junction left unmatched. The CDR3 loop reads CSLNSGESYEQYF. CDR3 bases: TGCAGTTTAAATAGCGGGGAATCCTACGAGCAGTACTTC.

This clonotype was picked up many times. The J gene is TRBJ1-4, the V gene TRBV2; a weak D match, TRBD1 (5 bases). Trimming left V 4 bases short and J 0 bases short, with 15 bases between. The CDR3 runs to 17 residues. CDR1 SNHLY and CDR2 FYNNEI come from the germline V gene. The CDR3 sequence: CASSVPKTATTNEKLFF. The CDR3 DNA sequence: TGTGCCAGCAGTGTGCCGAAGACAGCCACAACTAATGAAAAACTGTTTTTT.

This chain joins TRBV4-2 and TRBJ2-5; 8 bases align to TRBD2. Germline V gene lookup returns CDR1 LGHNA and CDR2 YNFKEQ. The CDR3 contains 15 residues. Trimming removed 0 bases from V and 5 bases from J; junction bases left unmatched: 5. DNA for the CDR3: TGTGCCAGCAGCCAAGACCGGGGGGGCGGGGAGACCCAGTACTTC. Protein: CASSQDRGGGETQYF.

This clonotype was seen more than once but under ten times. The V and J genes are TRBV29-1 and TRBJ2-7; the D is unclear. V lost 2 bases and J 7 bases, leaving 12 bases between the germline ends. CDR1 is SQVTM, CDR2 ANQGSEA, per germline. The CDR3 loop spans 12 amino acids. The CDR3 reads CSVEKRWGEQYF. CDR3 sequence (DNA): TGCAGCGTTGAAAAGAGGTGGGGAGAGCAGTACTTC.

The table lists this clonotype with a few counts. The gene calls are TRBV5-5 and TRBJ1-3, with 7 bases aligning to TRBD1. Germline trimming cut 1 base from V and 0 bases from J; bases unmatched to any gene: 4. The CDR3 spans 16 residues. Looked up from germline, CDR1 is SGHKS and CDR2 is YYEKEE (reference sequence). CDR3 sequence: CASSLLGQFSGNTIYF. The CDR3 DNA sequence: TGTGCCAGCAGCTTGTTGGGACAGTTCTCTGGAAACACCATATATTTT.

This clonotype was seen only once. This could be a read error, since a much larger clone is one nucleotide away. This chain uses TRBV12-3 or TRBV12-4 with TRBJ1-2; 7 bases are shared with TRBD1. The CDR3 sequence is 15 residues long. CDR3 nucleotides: TGTGCCAGCAGGACCCACGGACAGGCAAACTATGGCTACGCCTTC. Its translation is CASRTHGQANYGYAF.

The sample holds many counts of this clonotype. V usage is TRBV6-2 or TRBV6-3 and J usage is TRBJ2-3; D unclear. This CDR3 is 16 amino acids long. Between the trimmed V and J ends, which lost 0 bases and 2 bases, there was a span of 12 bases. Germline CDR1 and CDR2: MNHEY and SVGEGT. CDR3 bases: TGTGCCAGCAGTTACTCGTCCAGCTCGGTCACAGATACGCAGTATTTT. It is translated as CASSYSSSSVTDTQYF.

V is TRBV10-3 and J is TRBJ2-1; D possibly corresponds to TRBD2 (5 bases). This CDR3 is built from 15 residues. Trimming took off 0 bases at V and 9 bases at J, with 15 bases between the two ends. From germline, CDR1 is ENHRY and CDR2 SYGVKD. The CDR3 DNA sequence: TGTGCCATCAGTGAGTCGGCCGGGAAACCCGGTGAGCAGTTCTTC. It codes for CAISESAGKPGEQFF.

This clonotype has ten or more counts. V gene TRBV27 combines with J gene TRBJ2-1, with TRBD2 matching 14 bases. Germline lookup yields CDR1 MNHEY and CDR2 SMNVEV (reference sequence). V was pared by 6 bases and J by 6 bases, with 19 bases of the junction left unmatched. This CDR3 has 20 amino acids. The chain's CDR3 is CASRGIPTSGRALDINEQFF. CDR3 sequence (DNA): TGTGCCAGCAGGGGAATCCCGACTAGCGGGAGGGCCCTCGATATCAATGAGCAGTTCTTC.

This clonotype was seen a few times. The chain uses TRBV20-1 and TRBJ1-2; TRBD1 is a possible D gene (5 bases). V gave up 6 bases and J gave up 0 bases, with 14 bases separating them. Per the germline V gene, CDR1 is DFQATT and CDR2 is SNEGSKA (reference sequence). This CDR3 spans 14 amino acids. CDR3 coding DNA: TGCAGTGCATCTCCGGGACCCTCTAACTATGGCTACACCTTC. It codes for CSASPGPSNYGYTF.

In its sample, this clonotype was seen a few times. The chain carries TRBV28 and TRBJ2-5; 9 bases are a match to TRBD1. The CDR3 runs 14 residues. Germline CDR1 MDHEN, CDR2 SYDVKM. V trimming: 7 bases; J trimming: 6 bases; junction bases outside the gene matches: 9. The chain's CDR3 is CASTMDRGTKTQYF. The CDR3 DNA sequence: TGTGCCAGCACCATGGACAGGGGAACAAAGACCCAGTACTTC.

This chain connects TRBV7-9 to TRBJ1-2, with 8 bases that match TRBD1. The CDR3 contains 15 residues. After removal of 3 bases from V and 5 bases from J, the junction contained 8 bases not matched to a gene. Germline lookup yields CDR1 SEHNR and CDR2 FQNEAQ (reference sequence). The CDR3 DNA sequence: TGTGCCAGCAGCTTGGACAGGGTGATGTCGTATGGCTACACCTTC. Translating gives CASSLDRVMSYGYTF.

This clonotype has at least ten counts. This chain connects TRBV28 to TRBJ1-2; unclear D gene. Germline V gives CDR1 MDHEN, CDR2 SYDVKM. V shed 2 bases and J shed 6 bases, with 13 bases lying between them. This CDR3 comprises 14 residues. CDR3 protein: CASSLTLLPNGYTF. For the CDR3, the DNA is TGTGCCAGCAGTTTAACCCTCCTTCCTAATGGCTACACCTTC.

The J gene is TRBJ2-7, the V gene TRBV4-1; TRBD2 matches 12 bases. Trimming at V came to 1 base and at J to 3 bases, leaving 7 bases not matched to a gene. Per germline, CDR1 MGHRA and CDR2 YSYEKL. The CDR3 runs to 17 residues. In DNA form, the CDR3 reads TGCGCCAGCAGCCAAGCTGCCGGGACTAGCGGGTACTACGAGCAGTACTTC. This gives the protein CASSQAAGTSGYYEQYF.

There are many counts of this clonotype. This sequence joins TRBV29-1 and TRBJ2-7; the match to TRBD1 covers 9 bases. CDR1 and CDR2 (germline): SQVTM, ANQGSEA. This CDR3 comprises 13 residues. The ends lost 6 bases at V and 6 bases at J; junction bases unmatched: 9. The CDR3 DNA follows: TGCAGCGTCCAACTAGCGACAGGGGGCGAGCAGTACTTC. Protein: CSVQLATGGEQYF.

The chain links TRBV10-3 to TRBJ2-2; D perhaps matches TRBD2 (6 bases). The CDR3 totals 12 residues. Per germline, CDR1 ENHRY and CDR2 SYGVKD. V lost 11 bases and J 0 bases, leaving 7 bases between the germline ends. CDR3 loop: CAGGSNTGELFF. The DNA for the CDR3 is TGTGCCGGAGGGTCGAACACCGGGGAGCTGTTTTTT.